The 32 T cell receptor beta chains reported below all come from one sample, sequenced in a study of T cell changes during pregnancy in multiple sclerosis. Sequencing was performed with immunoSEQ multiplex PCR; in TCRdb, only in-frame clones are kept and a portion is missing. The sample contains under 80,000 clones, almost 95% of which appear only once. The sequences come from peripheral blood, collected before pregnancy. Receptor source: a female donor with multiple sclerosis, enrolled in a pregnancy study.

The chain combines TRBV5-6 with TRBJ2-7, with 8 bases that match TRBD1. V shed 2 bases and J 9 bases; nucleotides not matched to a gene: 1. This CDR3 is 11 amino acids long. The germline V gene encodes CDR1 SGHDT and CDR2 YYEEEE. The chain's CDR3 is CASSFGTGQYF. The CDR3 DNA is TGTGCCAGCAGCTTCGGGACAGGGCAGTACTTC.

This clone was detected many times. The chain carries TRBV6-1 and TRBJ2-3; a weak D match, TRBD2 (6 bases). The CDR3 is 15 residues long. The germline V gene encodes CDR1 MNHNS and CDR2 SASEGT. Trimming took 4 bases from V and 3 from J, leaving 14 bases between them. This chain's CDR3 is CASSAGEGQTDTQYF. CDR3 in DNA: TGTGCCAGCAGTGCGGGAGAAGGTCAGACAGATACGCAGTATTTT.

V usage is TRBV6-6 and J usage is TRBJ2-6, with a tentative D call TRBD1 (5 bases). From germline, CDR1 is MNHNY and CDR2 SVGAGI (reference sequence). V dropped 2 bases and J dropped 0 bases, with 5 bases sitting between them. The CDR3 consists of 15 residues. CDR3: CASSYGASGANVLTF. The CDR3 bases are TGTGCCAGCAGTTACGGGGCCTCTGGGGCCAACGTCCTGACTTTC.

This chain joins TRBV9 and TRBJ1-1, with 8 bases matching TRBD1. CDR3 length: 13 residues. V shed 3 bases and J 4 bases; nucleotides not matched to a gene: 2. Germline assignment: CDR1 SGDLS and CDR2 YYNGEE. The CDR3 DNA reads as TGTGCCAGCAGCGGCGACAGGGGCACTGAAGCTTTCTTT. Its protein product is CASSGDRGTEAFF.

This chain links TRBV19 with TRBJ2-5; D not certain. The germline V gene encodes CDR1 LNHDA and CDR2 SQIVND (reference sequence). This CDR3 has 13 residues. V dropped 5 bases and J dropped 3 bases, with 10 bases sitting between them. CDR3 region: CASSPWPKETQYF. CDR3 nucleotide sequence: TGTGCCAGTAGTCCCTGGCCAAAAGAGACCCAGTACTTC.

V gene TRBV5-1 combines with J gene TRBJ2-1, with 12 bases lining up with TRBD2. The CDR3 extends over 14 amino acids. Germline CDR1 and CDR2: SGHRS and YFSETQ. The V gene end was trimmed by 7 bases and the J gene end by 4 bases; junction bases not matched to a gene: 3. The CDR3 sequence: CASGTSGGYNEQFF. CDR3 nucleotides: TGCGCCAGCGGTACTAGCGGGGGGTACAATGAGCAGTTCTTC.

The chain is built from TRBV28 and TRBJ1-2, with 7 positions matching TRBD1. The CDR3 loop spans 12 amino acids. CDR1 and CDR2 from the germline V gene are MDHEN and SYDVKM. V trimming: 6 bases; J trimming: 5 bases; junction bases outside the gene matches: 3. The CDR3 sequence is CASSRQGYGYTF. The CDR3 nucleotides are TGTGCCAGCAGCAGACAGGGATATGGCTACACCTTC.

J is TRBJ2-3 and V is TRBV7-6; a possible D gene is TRBD2 (5 bases). Germline CDR1 is SGHVS and CDR2 is FNYEAQ. V was trimmed by 0 bases and J by 1 base, leaving 5 bases between them. The CDR3 has 14 residues. The CDR3: CASSLAGGTDTQYF. The CDR3 DNA follows: TGTGCCAGCAGCTTAGCCGGGGGCACAGATACGCAGTATTTT.

This rearrangement joins TRBV30 to TRBJ2-1; 7 nucleotides agree with TRBD2. The V gene's germline CDR1 is GTSNPN and CDR2 SVGIG (reference sequence). The CDR3 covers 16 residues. V dropped 4 bases and J dropped 4; count of bases not matched to a gene: 13. The CDR3 DNA follows: TGTGCCTGGACTGTTAGAGGGAGGGCCCCTTACAATGAGCAGTTCTTC. Translation: CAWTVRGRAPYNEQFF.

The chain links TRBV29-1 to TRBJ2-7; 9 bases match TRBD2. This CDR3 has 13 amino acids. With 7 bases clipped from V and 3 bases from J, the junction kept 7 bases outside the gene matches. CDR1 is SQVTM and CDR2 is ANQGSEA in the germline V gene. CDR3 sequence: CSGSSGRGYEQYF. DNA for the CDR3: TGCAGCGGCAGTAGCGGGAGAGGCTACGAGCAGTACTTC.

The chain carries TRBV18 and TRBJ2-7, with 9 bases identical to TRBD1. CDR1 is KGHSH and CDR2 is LQKENI in the germline V gene. The CDR3 sequence is 15 residues long. With V trimmed by 1 base and J by 6 bases, 7 bases remained unmatched. DNA of the CDR3: TGTGCCAGCTCACCACGGGACAGGGTTTCTCCCGAGCAGTACTTC. It encodes CASSPRDRVSPEQYF.

The chain couples TRBV5-3 to TRBJ2-3, with D possibly being TRBD2 (6 bases). TRBV5-3 is an open reading frame, and its role is uncertain. The CDR3 spans 18 residues. V lost 3 bases to trimming and J lost 2 bases, with 22 bases between them. CDR3 protein: CARSSSDYLKINTDTQYF. As DNA, the CDR3 is TGTGCCAGAAGCTCCTCGGACTACCTCAAAATTAACACAGATACGCAGTATTTT.

This chain joins TRBV7-2 and TRBJ1-5; no reliable D call. The CDR3 runs to 13 residues. The V end was cut by 3 bases, the J end by 2 bases, with 5 bases between. CDR1 SGHTA and CDR2 FQGNSA come from the germline V gene. The CDR3 coding sequence is TGTGCCAGCAGCTTCGGGGGCAATCAGCCCCAGCATTTT. Protein: CASSFGGNQPQHF.

The rearrangement links TRBV19 to TRBJ1-1; 7 nucleotides line up with TRBD1. V lost 4 bases and J lost 6; bases outside the gene matches: 5. In germline, CDR1 is LNHDA, CDR2 SQIVND (reference sequence). CDR3 length: 13 amino acids. Here the CDR3 DNA reads TGTGCCAGTAGTACTACCGACAGGGCTGAAGCTTTCTTT. It encodes CASSTTDRAEAFF.

In DNA, the CDR3 is TGTGCCAGCAGTCCCCTGGGGGAGCGGGTCTCCTACGAGCAGTACTTC. As protein: CASSPLGERVSYEQYF. The genes are TRBV7-9 and TRBJ2-7; D perhaps matches TRBD2 (6 bases). Germline CDR1 and CDR2: SEHNR and FQNEAQ (reference sequence). V was pared by 6 bases and J by 0 bases, with 18 bases between. The CDR3 has 16 residues.

This clone was counted only a few times. J is TRBJ2-2 and V is TRBV21-1; TRBD2, as called in the table, went unchecked against the DNA. TRBV21-1 is tagged as a pseudogene. This CDR3 has 15 residues. This CDR3 reads CASSKEGGRTGELFF. The CDR3 region has the DNA TGTGCCAGCAGCAAAGAGGGAGGGAGGACCGGGGAGCTGTTTTTT.

The genes are TRBV30 and TRBJ2-3; weak D call: TRBD2 (6 bases). Germline assignment: CDR1 GTSNPN and CDR2 SVGIG (reference sequence). The CDR3 extends over 16 amino acids. Trimming took off 1 base at V and 0 bases at J, with 14 bases between the two ends. The CDR3 spells CAWSGIRRASTDTQYF. In DNA form, the CDR3 reads TGTGCCTGGAGTGGGATTAGGAGGGCTAGCACAGATACGCAGTATTTT.

This chain joins TRBV4-1 and TRBJ2-7; TRBD1 agrees at 8 bases. The J segment lost 2 bases and the V segment lost 1 base, leaving 7 bases of the junction unmatched. The CDR3 has 16 amino acids. In germline, CDR1 is MGHRA, CDR2 YSYEKL. CDR3 DNA: TGCGCCAGCAGCCAAGGTGCGGGGACAGGTGCCTACGAGCAGTACTTC. Translation: CASSQGAGTGAYEQYF.

The chain combines TRBV4-1 with TRBJ2-5; TRBD2 agrees at 8 bases. The CDR3 runs to 15 residues. The V gene end was trimmed by 1 base and the J gene end by 5 bases; junction bases not matched to a gene: 6. CDR1 is MGHRA, CDR2 YSYEKL, per germline. CDR3 protein: CASSQVGLVLETQYF. The CDR3 DNA is TGCGCCAGCAGCCAAGTGGGACTAGTGTTGGAGACCCAGTACTTC.

This sequence joins TRBV28 and TRBJ2-7; D unclear. The CDR3 covers 12 residues. Per the germline V gene, CDR1 is MDHEN and CDR2 is SYDVKM. V dropped 3 bases and J dropped 5 bases, with 8 bases sitting between them. The CDR3 loop reads CASSFSPHEQYF. The CDR3 nucleotides read TGTGCCAGCAGTTTTAGCCCCCACGAGCAGTACTTC.

The CDR3 is CASSLAGGPYEQYF. The CDR3 DNA sequence: TGTGCCAGCAGCCTAGCGGGAGGCCCCTACGAGCAGTACTTC. The chain is built from TRBV14 and TRBJ2-7; 10 bases align to TRBD2. After removal of 4 bases from V and 2 bases from J, the junction contained 2 bases not matched to a gene. The germline V gene encodes CDR1 SGHDN and CDR2 FVKESK. The CDR3 runs to 14 residues.

The gene calls are TRBV4-2 and TRBJ2-2, with TRBD1 as a possible D gene (5 bases). The CDR3 consists of 16 residues. Germline values: CDR1 LGHNA, CDR2 YNFKEQ. The ends were cut back, 3 bases at V and 2 bases at J, with 13 bases in the middle. CDR3 region: CASSQIRAINTGELFF. The DNA for the CDR3 is TGTGCCAGCAGCCAGATCAGGGCTATAAACACCGGGGAGCTGTTTTTT.

The chain has TRBV4-3 and TRBJ2-2; a possible D gene is TRBD2 (6 bases). Germline V CDR1 and CDR2: LGHNA, YSLEER. This CDR3 region has 17 residues. The V gene lost 2 bases and the J gene lost 0 bases, with 13 bases spanning the gap. The CDR3 region is CASSQLRGTANTGELFF. As DNA, the CDR3 is TGCGCCAGCAGCCAACTTCGCGGGACCGCGAACACCGGGGAGCTGTTTTTT.

This clone was found once. This chain connects TRBV19 to TRBJ2-1; 7 nucleotides agree with TRBD2. This CDR3 has 16 residues. The germline gives CDR1 LNHDA, CDR2 SQIVND (reference sequence). J gave up 7 bases and V 5 bases, and 14 bases lay outside the gene matches. CDR3 DNA: TGTGCCAGTAGTCCGCCTAGCGGCCTACCAGGGAATGAGCAGTTCTTC. It specifies CASSPPSGLPGNEQFF.

This chain joins TRBV4-2 and TRBJ2-5, with 7 positions matching TRBD2. After removal of 0 bases from V and 4 bases from J, the junction contained 8 bases not matched to a gene. The length of the CDR3 is 16 residues. Germline V gene lookup returns CDR1 LGHNA and CDR2 YNFKEQ. CDR3 in amino acids: CASSQERGAGSETQYF. CDR3 sequence (DNA): TGTGCCAGCAGCCAAGAGCGGGGAGCGGGATCAGAGACCCAGTACTTC.

The chain is built from TRBV7-9 and TRBJ2-5, with TRBD2 matching 7 bases. Germline V gene lookup returns CDR1 SEHNR and CDR2 FQNEAQ (reference sequence). The CDR3 loop spans 16 amino acids. Unmatched junction bases numbered 9, after V lost 1 base and J lost 4 bases. The CDR3 loop is CASSLGSLAVRETQYF. CDR3 in DNA: TGTGCCAGCAGCTTAGGGTCCCTAGCGGTTCGAGAGACCCAGTACTTC.

The gene calls are TRBV6-5 and TRBJ2-7, with 7 positions matching TRBD2. The length of the CDR3 is 15 residues. V gave up 5 bases and J gave up 3 bases; unmatched junction bases: 10. Germline CDR1 and CDR2: MNHEY and SVGAGI. The chain's CDR3 is CASSPFLAGVYEQYF. The CDR3 nucleotides read TGTGCCAGCAGTCCCTTCCTGGCGGGGGTCTACGAGCAGTACTTC.

This chain links TRBV7-3 with TRBJ1-1; unclear D gene. The germline V gene has CDR1 SGHTA and CDR2 FQGTGA. There are 16 residues in the CDR3. The V end lost 1 base, the J end lost 4 bases, and 16 bases lay between the germline ends. CDR3 protein: CASSLNGPVRGTEAFF. As DNA, the CDR3 is TGTGCCAGCAGCTTAAACGGCCCCGTACGGGGCACTGAAGCTTTCTTT.

The chain is built from TRBV7-2 and TRBJ1-1; 7 nucleotides align to TRBD1. There are 16 residues in the CDR3. Unmatched junction bases numbered 9, after V lost 5 bases and J lost 0 bases. CDR1 and CDR2 (germline): SGHTA, FQGNSA. The CDR3 sequence is CASSLQGPFMNTEAFF. The CDR3 DNA is TGTGCCAGCAGCCTACAGGGGCCCTTCATGAACACTGAAGCTTTCTTT. Full variable domain (rest looked up from reference TRBV7-2 and TRBJ1-1): GAGVSQSPSNKVTEKGKDVELRCDPISGHTALYWYRQSLGQGLEFLIYFQGNSAPDKSGLPSDRFSAERTGGSVSTLTIQRTQQEDSAVYLCASSLQGPFMNTEAFFGQGTRLTVV.

The chain combines TRBV5-1 with TRBJ2-2; possibly TRBD1 for D (6 bases). This CDR3 spans 16 amino acids. Germline CDR1 is SGHRS and CDR2 is YFSETQ. With 4 bases removed from V and 1 base from J, the gap between germline ends came to 14 bases. The DNA for the CDR3 is TGCGCCAGCAGCCTCCAGGGGATCGGGAACACCGGGGAGCTGTTTTTT. It codes for CASSLQGIGNTGELFF. The variable domain in full, completed from reference TRBV5-1 and TRBJ2-2, reads KAGVTQTPRYLIKTRGQQVTLSCSPISGHRSVSWYQQTPGQGLQFLFEYFSETQRNKGNFPGRFSGRQFSNSRSEMNVSTLELGDSALYLCASSLQGIGNTGELFFGEGSRLTVL.

The chain employs TRBV20-1 and TRBJ2-3; 9 nucleotides align to TRBD2. This CDR3 has 11 residues. In germline, CDR1 is DFQATT, CDR2 SNEGSKA (reference sequence). Trimming took 6 bases from V and 9 from J; bases not matched to a gene: 4. CDR3 sequence (DNA): TGCAGTGCCACTACTAGCGGGACGCAGTATTTT. As protein: CSATTSGTQYF.

The chain recombines TRBV29-1 with TRBJ2-7, with 11 bases that match TRBD2. Germline CDR1 SQVTM, CDR2 ANQGSEA. After removal of 6 bases from V and 4 bases from J, the junction contained 5 bases not matched to a gene. The CDR3 extends over 13 amino acids. CDR3 in amino acids: CSVRLAGRYEQYF. Written as DNA, the CDR3 is TGCAGCGTACGACTAGCGGGACGATACGAGCAGTACTTC.